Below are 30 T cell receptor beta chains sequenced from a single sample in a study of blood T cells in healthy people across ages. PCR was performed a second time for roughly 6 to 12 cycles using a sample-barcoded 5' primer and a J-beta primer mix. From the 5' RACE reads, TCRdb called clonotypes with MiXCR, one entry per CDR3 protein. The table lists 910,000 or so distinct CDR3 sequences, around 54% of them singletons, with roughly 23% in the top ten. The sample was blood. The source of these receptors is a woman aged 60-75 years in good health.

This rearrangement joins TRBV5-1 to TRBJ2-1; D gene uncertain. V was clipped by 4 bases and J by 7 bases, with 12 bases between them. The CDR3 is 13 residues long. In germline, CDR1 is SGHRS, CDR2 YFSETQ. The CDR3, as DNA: TGCGCCAGCAGCGTGGTTCGGGTAAATGAGCAGTTCTTC. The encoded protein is CASSVVRVNEQFF.

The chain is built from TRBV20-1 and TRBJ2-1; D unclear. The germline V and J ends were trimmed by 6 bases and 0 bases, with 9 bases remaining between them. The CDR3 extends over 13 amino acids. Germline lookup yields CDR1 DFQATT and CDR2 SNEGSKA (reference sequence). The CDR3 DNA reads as TGCAGTGCCACGTACCTCTCCTACAATGAGCAGTTCTTC. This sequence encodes CSATYLSYNEQFF.

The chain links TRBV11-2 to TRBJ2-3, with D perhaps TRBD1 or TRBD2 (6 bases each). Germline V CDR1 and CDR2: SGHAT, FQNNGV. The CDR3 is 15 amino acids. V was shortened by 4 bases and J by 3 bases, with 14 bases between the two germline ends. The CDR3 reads CASSSYGGETDTQYF. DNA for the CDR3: TGTGCCAGCAGCTCCTACGGGGGCGAAACAGATACGCAGTATTTT. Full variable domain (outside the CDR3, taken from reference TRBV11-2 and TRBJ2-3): EAGVAQSPRYKIIEKRQSVAFWCNPISGHATLYWYQQILGQGPKLLIQFQNNGVVDDSQLPKDRFSAERLKGVDSTLKIQPAKLEDSAVYLCASSSYGGETDTQYFGPGTRLTVL.

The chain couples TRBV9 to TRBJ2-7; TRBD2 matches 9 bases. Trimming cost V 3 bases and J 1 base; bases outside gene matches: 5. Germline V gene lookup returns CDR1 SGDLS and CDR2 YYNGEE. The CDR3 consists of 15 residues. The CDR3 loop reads CASSGGLAPSYEQYF. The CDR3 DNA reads TGTGCCAGCAGCGGGGGACTAGCCCCATCCTACGAGCAGTACTTC.

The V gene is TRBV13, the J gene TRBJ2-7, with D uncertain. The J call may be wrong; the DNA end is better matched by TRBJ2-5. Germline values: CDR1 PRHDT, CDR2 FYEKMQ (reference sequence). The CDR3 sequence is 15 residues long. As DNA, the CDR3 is TGTGCCAGCAGCCAAACCTCAGCAATAGGCGTGACCCAGTACTTC. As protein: CASSQTSAIGVTQYF.

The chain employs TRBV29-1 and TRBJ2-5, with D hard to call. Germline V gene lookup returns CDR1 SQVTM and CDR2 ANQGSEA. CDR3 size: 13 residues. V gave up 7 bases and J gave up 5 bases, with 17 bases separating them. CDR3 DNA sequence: TGCAGCGGACGGAATTTCGGTTCGGAGACCCAGTACTTC. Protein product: CSGRNFGSETQYF.

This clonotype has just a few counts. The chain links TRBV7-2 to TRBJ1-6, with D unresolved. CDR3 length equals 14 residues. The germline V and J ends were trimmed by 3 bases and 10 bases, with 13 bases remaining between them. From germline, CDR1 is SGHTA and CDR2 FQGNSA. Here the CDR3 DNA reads TGTGCCAGCAGCTTGGGCAGGTCGGGATCACCCCTCCACTTT. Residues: CASSLGRSGSPLHF.

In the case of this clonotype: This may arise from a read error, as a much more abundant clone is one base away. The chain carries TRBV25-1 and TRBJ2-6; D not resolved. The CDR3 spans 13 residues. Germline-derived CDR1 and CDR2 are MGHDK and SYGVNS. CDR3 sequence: CAISEPGANVLTF. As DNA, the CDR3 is TGTGCCATCAGTGAACCTGGGGCCAACGTCCTGACTTTC.

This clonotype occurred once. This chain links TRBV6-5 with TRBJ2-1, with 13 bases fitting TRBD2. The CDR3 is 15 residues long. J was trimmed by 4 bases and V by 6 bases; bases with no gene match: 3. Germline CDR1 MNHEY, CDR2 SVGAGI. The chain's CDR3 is CASRKLAGGYNEQFF. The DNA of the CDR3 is TGTGCCAGCAGAAAACTAGCGGGAGGGTACAATGAGCAGTTCTTC.

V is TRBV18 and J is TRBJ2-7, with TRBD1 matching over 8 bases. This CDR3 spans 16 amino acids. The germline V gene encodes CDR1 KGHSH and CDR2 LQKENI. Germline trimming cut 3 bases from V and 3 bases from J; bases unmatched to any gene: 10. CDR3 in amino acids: CASSPLPTGGIYEQYF. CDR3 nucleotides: TGTGCCAGCTCACCTCTCCCAACAGGGGGTATCTACGAGCAGTACTTC.

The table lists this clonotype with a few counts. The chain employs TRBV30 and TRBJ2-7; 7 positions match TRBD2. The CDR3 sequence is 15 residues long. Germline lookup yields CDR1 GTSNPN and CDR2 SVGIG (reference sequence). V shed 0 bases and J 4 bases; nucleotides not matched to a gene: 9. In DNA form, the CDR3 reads TGTGCCTGGAGTGTACGGGAGGCGGGCGCATACGAGCAGTACTTC. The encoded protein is CAWSVREAGAYEQYF.

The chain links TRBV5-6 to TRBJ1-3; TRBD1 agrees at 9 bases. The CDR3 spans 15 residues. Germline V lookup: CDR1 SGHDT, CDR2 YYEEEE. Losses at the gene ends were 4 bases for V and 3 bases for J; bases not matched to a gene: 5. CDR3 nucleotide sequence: TGTGCCAGCAGCCGACAGGGGGGAAGTGGAAACACCATATATTTT. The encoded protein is CASSRQGGSGNTIYF. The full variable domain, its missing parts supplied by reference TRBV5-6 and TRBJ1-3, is DAGVTQSPTHLIKTRGQQVTLRCSPKSGHDTVSWYQQALGQGPQFIFQYYEEEERQRGNFPDRFSGHQFPNYSSELNVNALLLGDSALYLCASSRQGGSGNTIYFGEGSWLTVV.

The DNA for the CDR3 is TGCAGCCCAAGACCGGGGTTAGAGACCCAGTACTTC. It translates to CSPRPGLETQYF. The chain has TRBV20-1 and TRBJ2-5, with TRBD2 as a possible D gene (5 bases). CDR1 DFQATT and CDR2 SNEGSKA come from the germline V gene (reference sequence). The CDR3 runs 12 residues.

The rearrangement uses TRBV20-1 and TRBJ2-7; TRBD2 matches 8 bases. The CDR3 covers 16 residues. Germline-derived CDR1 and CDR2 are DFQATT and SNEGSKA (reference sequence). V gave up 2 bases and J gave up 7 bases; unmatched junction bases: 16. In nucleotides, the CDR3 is TGCAGTGCTAGATTGGGGCGGGAGGCAATCCCGCGTGAGCAGTACTTC. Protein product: CSARLGREAIPREQYF.

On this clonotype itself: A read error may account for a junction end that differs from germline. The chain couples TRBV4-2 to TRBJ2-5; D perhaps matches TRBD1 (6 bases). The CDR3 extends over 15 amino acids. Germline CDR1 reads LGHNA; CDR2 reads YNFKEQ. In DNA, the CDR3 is TGTACCAGCAGCTCCCTCGCGACAGGCGCTAATGAGCAGTACTTC. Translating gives CTSSSLATGANEQYF.

DNA of the CDR3: TGTGCCAGCAGGCGGGACGGAGGGAGAAAACTGTTTTTT. It translates to CASRRDGGRKLFF. The chain has TRBV7-9 and TRBJ1-4, with a weak D call TRBD1 (5 bases). With 6 bases removed from V and 10 bases from J, the gap between germline ends came to 15 bases. This CDR3 contains 13 residues. The germline CDR1 and CDR2 sequences are SEHNR and FQNEAQ (reference sequence).

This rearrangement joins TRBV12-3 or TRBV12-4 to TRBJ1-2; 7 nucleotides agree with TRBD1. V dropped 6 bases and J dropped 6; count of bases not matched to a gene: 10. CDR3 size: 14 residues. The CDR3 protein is CASSSTGARDGYTF. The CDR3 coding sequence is TGTGCCAGCAGCTCCACAGGGGCAAGAGATGGCTACACCTTC.

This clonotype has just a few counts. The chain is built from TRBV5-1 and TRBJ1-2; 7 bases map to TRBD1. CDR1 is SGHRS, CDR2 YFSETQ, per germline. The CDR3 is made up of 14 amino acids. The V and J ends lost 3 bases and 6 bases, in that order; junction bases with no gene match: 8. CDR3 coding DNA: TGCGCCAGCAGCTCCGGCACAGGGGTAGATGGCTACACCTTC. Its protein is CASSSGTGVDGYTF.

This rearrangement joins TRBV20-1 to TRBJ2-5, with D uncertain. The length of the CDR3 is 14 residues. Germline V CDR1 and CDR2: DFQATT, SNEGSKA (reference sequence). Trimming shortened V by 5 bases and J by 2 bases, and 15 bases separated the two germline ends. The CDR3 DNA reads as TGCAGTGCTCCCAAATCCGGGTCACAAGAGACCCAGTACTTC. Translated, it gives CSAPKSGSQETQYF.

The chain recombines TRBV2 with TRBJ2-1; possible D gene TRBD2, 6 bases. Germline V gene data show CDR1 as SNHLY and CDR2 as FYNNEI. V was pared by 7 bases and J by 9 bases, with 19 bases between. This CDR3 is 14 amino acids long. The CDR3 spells CASNRESMGGEQFF. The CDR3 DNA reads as TGTGCCAGCAATCGAGAGTCGATGGGAGGTGAGCAGTTCTTC.

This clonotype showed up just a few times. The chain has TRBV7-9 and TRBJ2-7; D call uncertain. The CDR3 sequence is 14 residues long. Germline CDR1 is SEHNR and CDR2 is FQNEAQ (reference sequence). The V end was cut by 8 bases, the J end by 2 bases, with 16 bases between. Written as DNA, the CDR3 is TGTGCCAGCCCAAGCGTTTCCACTCCCTACGAGCAGTACTTC. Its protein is CASPSVSTPYEQYF.

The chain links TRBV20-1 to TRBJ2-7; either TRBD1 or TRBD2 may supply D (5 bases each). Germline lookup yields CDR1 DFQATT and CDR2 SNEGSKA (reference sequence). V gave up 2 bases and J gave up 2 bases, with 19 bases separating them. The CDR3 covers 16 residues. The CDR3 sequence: CSARTGTTKNPYEQYF. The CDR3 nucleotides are TGCAGTGCTAGAACGGGGACCACAAAAAATCCCTACGAGCAGTACTTC.

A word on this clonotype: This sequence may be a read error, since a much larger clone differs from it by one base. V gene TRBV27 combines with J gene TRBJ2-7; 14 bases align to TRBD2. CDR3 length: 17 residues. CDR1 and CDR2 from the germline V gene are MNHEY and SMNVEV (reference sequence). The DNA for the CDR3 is TGTGCCAGCAGTTGGACTAGCGGGAGGTTTACCTCCTACGGGCAGTACTTC. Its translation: CASSWTSGRFTSYGQYF.

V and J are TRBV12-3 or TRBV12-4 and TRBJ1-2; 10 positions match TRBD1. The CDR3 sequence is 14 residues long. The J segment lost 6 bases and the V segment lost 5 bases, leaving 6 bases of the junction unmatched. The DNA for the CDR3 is TGTGCCAGCAGTCTCGGGACAGGGGATCATGGCTACACCTTC. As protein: CASSLGTGDHGYTF.

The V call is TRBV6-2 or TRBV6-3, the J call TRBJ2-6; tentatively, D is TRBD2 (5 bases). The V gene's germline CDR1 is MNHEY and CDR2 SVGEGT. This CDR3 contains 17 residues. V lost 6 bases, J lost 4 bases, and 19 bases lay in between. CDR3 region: CASRHRAFSGGANVLTF. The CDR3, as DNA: TGTGCCAGCAGGCACCGGGCCTTCTCGGGAGGGGCCAACGTCCTGACTTTC.

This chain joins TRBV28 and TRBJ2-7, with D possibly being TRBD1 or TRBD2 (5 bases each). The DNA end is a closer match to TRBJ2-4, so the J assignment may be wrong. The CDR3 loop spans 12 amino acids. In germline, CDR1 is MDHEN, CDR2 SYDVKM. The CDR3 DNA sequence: TGTGCCAGCAGGGGGGTCGCAAACATTCAGTACTTC. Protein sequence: CASRGVANIQYF.

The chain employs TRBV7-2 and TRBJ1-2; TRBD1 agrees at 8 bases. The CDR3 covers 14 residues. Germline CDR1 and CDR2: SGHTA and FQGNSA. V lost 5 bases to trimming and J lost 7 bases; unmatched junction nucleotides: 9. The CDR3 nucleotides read TGTGCCAGCAGCCTCCACAGGGGGGAGGGTGGCTACACCTTC. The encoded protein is CASSLHRGEGGYTF.

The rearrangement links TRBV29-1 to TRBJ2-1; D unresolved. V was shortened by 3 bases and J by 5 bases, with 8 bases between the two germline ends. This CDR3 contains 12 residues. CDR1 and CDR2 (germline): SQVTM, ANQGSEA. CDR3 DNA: TGCAGCGTTGATAAACAAAACAATGAGCAGTTCTTC. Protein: CSVDKQNNEQFF.

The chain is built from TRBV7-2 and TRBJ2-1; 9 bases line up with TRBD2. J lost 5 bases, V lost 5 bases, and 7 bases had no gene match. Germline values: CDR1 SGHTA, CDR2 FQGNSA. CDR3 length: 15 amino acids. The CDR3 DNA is TGTGCCAGCAGCCCGCGACTAGCGGTTCACAATGAGCAGTTCTTC. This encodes CASSPRLAVHNEQFF.

DNA for the CDR3: TGCGCCAGCAGCTTGAGCCCTCCTGCGGGAGGCTACAATGAGCAGTTCTTC. This gives the protein CASSLSPPAGGYNEQFF. This chain connects TRBV5-1 to TRBJ2-1, with 8 nucleotides matching TRBD2. Trimming cost V 1 base and J 3 bases; bases outside gene matches: 9. Germline-derived CDR1 and CDR2 are SGHRS and YFSETQ. The CDR3 has 17 amino acids.